The clone carrying this TCR beta chain was recorded a few times. TCRdb processed the 5' RACE reads anew with MiXCR; each CDR3 protein has one entry. The sample carries fewer than 500,000 distinct CDR3 sequences, more than 20% recorded once. Germline CDR1 and CDR2: SGHRS and YFSETQ. The V end was cut by 0 bases, the J end by 10 bases, with 2 bases between. The CDR3 loop spans 10 amino acids. These data come from a study of T-cell memory formation after mild COVID-19. The source of this sequence is an adult woman who had mild COVID-19 (a few samples of this study predate the infection). Cell type and time point are not known. This chain links TRBV5-1 with TRBJ2-1; D gene uncertain. The specimen sequenced was PBMCs or a T cell subset sorted from them (not recorded which). The chain's CDR3 is CASSLEEQFF. The CDR3 region has the DNA TGCGCCAGCAGCTTGGAGGAGCAGTTCTTC.